The source of this T cell receptor beta chain is a study of cytomegalovirus exposure and HLA in healthy donors. CDR1 and CDR2 (germline): PRHDT, FYEKMQ (reference sequence). The CDR3 covers 18 residues. V gave up 0 bases and J gave up 5 bases, with 21 bases separating them. With 60 Vbeta and 13 Jbeta primers, the PCR was carried out. Data came from immunoSEQ multiplex PCR; TCRdb stores just in-frame clones and leaves some out. This sample has 110,000 to 150,000 clones, with roughly 70% found just once. Source material: PBMCs. This receptor was identified in a young man in good health and CMV-seronegative. The V gene is TRBV13, the J gene TRBJ2-3, with D perhaps matching TRBD2 (7 bases). The CDR3 sequence is CASSLGSPGGGAEDTQYF. CDR3 nucleotides: TGTGCCAGCAGCTTAGGCTCCCCTGGAGGGGGGGCAGAAGATACGCAGTATTTT.